Following are 14 T cell receptor beta chains from one sample sequenced in a study of blood T cells in healthy people across ages. Alongside a J-beta primer mix, a sample-barcoded 5' primer served in a second PCR lasting roughly 7 to 12 cycles. TCRdb passed the 5' RACE reads through MiXCR, listing each CDR3 protein once. The sample lists 1.5 million to 2 million distinct CDR3 sequences; under 30% were seen once. Material: blood. The source of these receptors is a young woman in good health.

A remark on this clonotype: A much larger clone differs from this one at a single base, so this may be a read error. V and J are TRBV12-3 or TRBV12-4 and TRBJ2-1; perhaps TRBD1 as D (6 bases). This CDR3 has 13 amino acids. Trimming removed 8 bases at V and 2 bases at J, with 10 bases between. CDR3 nucleotides: TGTGCCAGCGGGGGCAACACCTACAATGAGCAGTTCTTC. It specifies CASGGNTYNEQFF.

This clonotype appeared many times. The chain is built from TRBV20-1 and TRBJ2-7; D might be TRBD1 or TRBD2, each matching 7 bases. The V and J ends lost 1 base and 6 bases respectively, with 19 bases between them. The CDR3 has 15 amino acids. Per germline, CDR1 DFQATT and CDR2 SNEGSKA (reference sequence). CDR3: CSARGREGASSEQYF. The DNA for the CDR3 is TGCAGTGCTAGAGGGAGGGAGGGGGCCTCAAGCGAGCAGTACTTC.

The chain carries TRBV20-1 and TRBJ1-1; D uncertain. Trimming removed 3 bases from V and 6 bases from J, with 2 bases in between. The CDR3 spans 9 residues. CDR1 DFQATT and CDR2 SNEGSKA come from the germline V gene (reference sequence). Here the CDR3 DNA reads TGCAGTGCTAGCCCTGAAGCTTTCTTT. Translation: CSASPEAFF.

The V gene is TRBV28, the J gene TRBJ2-4, with D possibly being TRBD1 or TRBD2 (6 bases each). The ends were cut back, 5 bases at V and 6 bases at J, with 20 bases in the middle. The CDR3 is made up of 16 amino acids. The germline V gene has CDR1 MDHEN and CDR2 SYDVKM. The CDR3 loop is CASSRMPPGARNIQYF. CDR3 DNA: TGTGCCAGCAGTAGGATGCCCCCGGGGGCTAGAAACATTCAGTACTTC.

J is TRBJ1-6 and V is TRBV7-9, with D uncertain. The germline gives CDR1 SEHNR, CDR2 FQNEAQ (reference sequence). The CDR3 totals 15 residues. V gave up 1 base and J gave up 9 bases, with 13 bases separating them. The CDR3 region is CASSLGWETGSPLHF. CDR3 nucleotides: TGTGCCAGCAGCTTAGGTTGGGAAACGGGTTCACCCCTCCACTTT.

Concerning this clonotype itself: Mismatch with germline at one junction end may stem from a read error. The rearrangement uses TRBV14 and TRBJ2-4; 12 bases are a match to TRBD2. This CDR3 has 18 amino acids. Germline loops: CDR1 SGHDN, CDR2 FVKESK. DNA for the CDR3: TGTGTCAGCAGCCAGACTAGCGGGGGATTCCTAGCCAAAAACATTCAGTACTTC. Translating gives CVSSQTSGGFLAKNIQYF. The complete variable domain, with remaining parts taken from reference TRBV14 and TRBJ2-4, reads EAGVTQFPSHSVIEKGQTVTLRCDPISGHDNLYWYRRVMGKEIKFLLHFVKESKQDESGMPNNRFLAERTGGTYSTLKVQPAELEDSGVYFCVSSQTSGGFLAKNIQYFGAGTRLSVL.

This clonotype has a handful of counts. The V gene is TRBV7-9, the J gene TRBJ2-1; 9 bases match TRBD1. Per germline, CDR1 SEHNR and CDR2 FQNEAQ (reference sequence). The CDR3 totals 16 residues. V lost 1 base, J lost 5 bases, and 6 bases stayed unmatched. The CDR3 spells CASSLVGTGSDNEQFF. DNA of the CDR3: TGTGCCAGCAGCTTAGTGGGGACAGGGAGTGACAATGAGCAGTTCTTC.

This clonotype has a count of ten or more. The V call is TRBV5-1, the J call TRBJ2-7; 8 bases are a match to TRBD2. The CDR3 sequence is 15 residues long. J gave up 3 bases and V 4 bases, and 9 bases lay outside the gene matches. Germline values: CDR1 SGHRS, CDR2 YFSETQ. The CDR3 protein is CASSPGGPGIYEQYF. The CDR3 coding sequence is TGCGCCAGCAGCCCGGGGGGGCCGGGTATCTACGAGCAGTACTTC.

This clonotype occurred a few times. J is TRBJ2-4 and V is TRBV12-5; D unresolved. Matching the DNA end better, TRBJ2-7 makes the J call doubtful. CDR1 is LGHNT and CDR2 is FRNRAP in the germline V gene. The length of the CDR3 is 11 residues. The CDR3 DNA follows: TGTGCTAGTGGCCCCAGCCTCGAGCAGTACTTC. Translating it yields CASGPSLEQYF.

This clonotype was seen a few times. The chain couples TRBV20-1 to TRBJ2-3; 16 bases fit TRBD2. Germline CDR1 DFQATT, CDR2 SNEGSKA (reference sequence). The CDR3 is 17 residues long. Unmatched junction bases numbered 10, after V lost 6 bases and J lost 4 bases. In DNA, the CDR3 is TGCAGTGCCACCCCCGGGACTAGCGGGAGGGACGCAGATACGCAGTATTTT. Translating gives CSATPGTSGRDADTQYF.

This clonotype appeared a few times. V gene TRBV5-1 combines with J gene TRBJ2-1; 7 nucleotides agree with TRBD1. The CDR3 extends over 14 amino acids. CDR1 is SGHRS and CDR2 is YFSETQ in the germline V gene. The trim removed 2 bases at V and 4 bases at J, leaving 3 bases unmatched. CDR3 protein: CASSFGQEYNEQFF. CDR3 bases: TGCGCCAGCAGCTTTGGACAGGAGTACAATGAGCAGTTCTTC.

The gene calls are TRBV2 and TRBJ2-3, with 10 positions matching TRBD2. J gave up 2 bases and V 8 bases, and 7 bases lay outside the gene matches. CDR1 SNHLY and CDR2 FYNNEI come from the germline V gene. This CDR3 is 15 amino acids long. Here the CDR3 reads CASLFLAGVTDTQYF. DNA for the CDR3: TGTGCCAGCCTCTTCCTAGCGGGAGTCACAGATACGCAGTATTTT. Supplemented by reference TRBV2 and TRBJ2-3, the full variable domain reads EPEVTQTPSHQVTQMGQEVILRCVPISNHLYFYWYRQILGQKVEFLVSFYNNEISEKSEIFDDQFSVERPDGSNFTLKIRSTKLEDSAMYFCASLFLAGVTDTQYFGPGTRLTVL.

About this clonotype: It is likely a read error, because the conserved phenylalanine at the end of the CDR3 is missing. This chain connects TRBV4-1 to TRBJ2-7; 10 bases agree with TRBD1. This CDR3 spans 16 amino acids. The germline V gene has CDR1 MGHRA and CDR2 YSYEKL. V lost 0 bases to trimming and J lost 5 bases; unmatched junction nucleotides: 7. CDR3 DNA sequence: TGCGCCAGCAGCCAAGATCCCGGACAGGGGGACCACGAGCAGTACTAC. It specifies CASSQDPGQGDHEQYY.

A few counts support this clonotype. The rearrangement uses TRBV5-1 and TRBJ2-7; TRBD1 matches 10 bases. Germline V CDR1 and CDR2: SGHRS, YFSETQ. V lost 0 bases, J lost 6 bases, and 9 bases stayed unmatched. The CDR3 is 16 residues long. This CDR3 is CASSLGDRGGIGEQYF. The DNA of the CDR3 is TGCGCCAGCAGCTTGGGGGACAGGGGAGGAATCGGCGAGCAGTACTTC.